This TCR beta chain was sequenced for a study of technical replicates of blood from a handful of donors. V lost 1 base and J lost 6, with 10 bases in between. Germline values: CDR1 SQVTM, CDR2 ANQGSEA. The CDR3 has 12 residues. The repertoire was sequenced with immunoSEQ multiplex PCR; TCRdb's copy has only in-frame clones and lacks some. The sample includes roughly 70,000 clones, about 97% of them seen just once. The chain carries TRBV29-1 and TRBJ2-7; D gene unclear. This receptor was obtained from a human donor in good health. The sequenced material came from T cells isolated from PBMCs. CDR3 sequence (DNA): TGCAGCGTTGAAGGCGAATCGCTCGAGCAGTACTTC. Its protein product is CSVEGESLEQYF.